Each of the 12 T cell receptor beta chains below was sequenced from the same sample in a study of blood T cells in healthy people across ages. Through a sample-barcoded 5' primer and a J-beta primer mix, a second PCR was run for roughly 6 to 12 cycles. TCRdb itself ran the 5' RACE reads through MiXCR, one entry per CDR3 protein. The sample consists of 650,000 to 1,000,000 distinct CDR3 sequences, approximately 35% of them appearing once. Source material: blood. All receptors come from a young man in good health.

CDR3 coding DNA: TGTGCCAGCAGTGACAGGCCAAGCCCGACAGATACGCAGTATTTT. This translates into CASSDRPSPTDTQYF. This chain connects TRBV6-4 to TRBJ2-3; unclear D gene. This CDR3 has 15 residues. The germline V gene encodes CDR1 MRHNA and CDR2 SNTAGT. Trimming took 2 bases from V and 3 from J, leaving 12 bases between them.

Turning to this clonotype: A much larger clone differs by one base, so this may be a read error. The J gene is TRBJ2-5, the V gene TRBV3-1, with D perhaps TRBD2 (6 bases). This CDR3 has 13 amino acids. Germline V gene sequence: CDR1 LGHDT, CDR2 YNNKEL (reference sequence). Trimming pared 4 bases from V and 11 bases from J, leaving 17 bases between. CDR3 DNA: TGTGCCAGCAGCCTCCGACTAGTGGGTGAGCAGTACTTC. Translating it yields CASSLRLVGEQYF.

The rearrangement uses TRBV27 and TRBJ1-1; the D is unclear. Germline CDR1 and CDR2: MNHEY and SMNVEV (reference sequence). V gave up 5 bases and J gave up 0 bases, with 16 bases separating them. The CDR3 covers 16 residues. The CDR3 here is CASSPFMGGMNTEAFF. In DNA, the CDR3 is TGTGCCAGCAGTCCCTTCATGGGTGGCATGAACACTGAAGCTTTCTTT.

The rearrangement links TRBV4-3 to TRBJ2-3; no firm D call. This CDR3 region has 15 residues. The germline V gene has CDR1 LGHNA and CDR2 YSLEER. V was shortened by 5 bases and J by 1 base, with 13 bases between the two germline ends. Here the CDR3 reads CASSSSGQGTDTQYF. CDR3 bases: TGCGCCAGCAGCTCCTCGGGCCAGGGCACAGATACGCAGTATTTT.

The chain links TRBV20-1 to TRBJ2-1; 9 nucleotides agree with TRBD1. The assigned J gene may be wrong: the sequence end matches TRBJ2-7 better. This CDR3 region has 15 residues. The V gene's germline CDR1 is DFQATT and CDR2 SNEGSKA (reference sequence). The DNA of the CDR3 is TGCAGTGTGGTTGGGACAGGGCCCTCCTACAATGAGCAGTACTTC. It specifies CSVVGTGPSYNEQYF.

As for this clonotype: At one boundary the junction diverges from the germline segment, which might be a read error. V is TRBV27 and J is TRBJ2-1; 8 nucleotides align to TRBD1. This CDR3 spans 15 amino acids. The germline gives CDR1 MNHEY, CDR2 SMNVEV (reference sequence). In DNA form, the CDR3 reads TGTACCAGCAGAAGGCAGGGGGCTGGCTACAATGAGCAGTTCTTC. Protein sequence: CTSRRQGAGYNEQFF.

The V call is TRBV7-9, the J call TRBJ1-1; 10 bases are shared with TRBD1. Germline trimming cut 5 bases from V and 3 bases from J; bases unmatched to any gene: 6. CDR3 length equals 15 residues. CDR1 is SEHNR, CDR2 FQNEAQ, per germline (reference sequence). The CDR3 DNA is TGTGCCAGCAGCGCCCGGGACAGGGGAGACACTGAAGCTTTCTTT. Protein: CASSARDRGDTEAFF.

This clonotype showed up just a few times. The gene calls are TRBV5-1 and TRBJ2-3, with D possibly matching TRBD2 (6 bases). The germline V gene has CDR1 SGHRS and CDR2 YFSETQ. The CDR3 totals 14 residues. V was cut by 4 bases and J by 6 bases, with 15 bases left in between. For the CDR3, the DNA is TGCGCCAGCAGCCCGGGGGTCACGACGGATACGCAGTATTTT. Its translation is CASSPGVTTDTQYF. Using reference TRBV5-1 and TRBJ2-3 for the parts outside the CDR3, the full variable domain is KAGVTQTPRYLIKTRGQQVTLSCSPISGHRSVSWYQQTPGQGLQFLFEYFSETQRNKGNFPGRFSGRQFSNSRSEMNVSTLELGDSALYLCASSPGVTTDTQYFGPGTRLTVL.

This clonotype occurred a few times. The chain couples TRBV12-3 or TRBV12-4 to TRBJ2-1, with 10 bases fitting TRBD2. Trimming took 5 bases from V and 8 from J; bases not matched to a gene: 9. This CDR3 is 15 amino acids long. In nucleotides, the CDR3 is TGTGCCAGCAGTCCAGCGGGGGGGTTTAGGGATGAGCAGTTCTTC. This codes for CASSPAGGFRDEQFF.

A note on this clonotype: A single base separates this from a much larger clone, so it may be a read error. The V and J genes are TRBV4-3 and TRBJ2-1; D may be TRBD1 (6 bases). Trimming cost V 0 bases and J 10 bases, with 13 bases left between them. The CDR3 covers 14 residues. In germline, CDR1 is LGHNA, CDR2 YSLEER. The CDR3 region is CASSQETGSYEQFF. In DNA form, the CDR3 reads TGCGCCAGCAGCCAAGAGACAGGCTCCTACGAGCAGTTCTTC.

The chain employs TRBV10-3 and TRBJ1-4; D remains unclear. The CDR3 is 14 amino acids. The germline V and J ends were trimmed by 6 bases and 8 bases, with 16 bases remaining between them. Germline V lookup: CDR1 ENHRY, CDR2 SYGVKD. The CDR3 loop reads CAIRPTGNGEKLFF. For the CDR3, the DNA is TGTGCCATCAGACCCACCGGGAATGGGGAAAAACTGTTTTTT.

The table lists this clonotype with many counts. The chain couples TRBV4-3 to TRBJ2-4; D call uncertain. The V end was cut by 0 bases, the J end by 1 base, with 13 bases between. CDR1 LGHNA and CDR2 YSLEER come from the germline V gene. The CDR3 spans 17 residues. The CDR3 loop reads CASSQEPPSVAKNIQYF. The CDR3 region has the DNA TGCGCCAGCAGCCAAGAGCCCCCGAGTGTCGCCAAAAACATTCAGTACTTC.